This TCR beta chain was captured by sequencing in a study of T cell repertoires in ileal Crohn's disease. Whole-study context: Every patient was operated on for stricturing (about 60%) or penetrating (approximately 40%) complications. Whole-study results and caveats: The median delay to postoperative endoscopy was around 6.4 months.

Points on this clone: As yet, its antigen is unknown.

J lost 6 bases, V lost 6 bases, and 4 bases had no gene match. This CDR3 region has 14 residues. CDR1 is LNHDA, CDR2 SQIVND, per germline (reference sequence). Repertoires were generated with immunoSEQ multiplex PCR, while TCRdb's copy carries only in-frame clones and drops some. The table has 10,000 to 15,000 clones, roughly 80% seen once. Documented time point: neoterminal ileum biopsy at postoperative endoscopy, about 6 months after surgery. Sequenced input: ileal tissue. The chain couples TRBV19 to TRBJ2-2; 10 bases line up with TRBD1. This receptor was obtained from an adult with Crohn's disease. CDR3: CASRGTGVAGELFF. CDR3 DNA: TGTGCCAGTAGGGGGACAGGGGTGGCCGGGGAGCTGTTTTTT.